This entry concerns a single T cell receptor (beta chain). The CDR3 spans 13 residues. The germline V gene encodes CDR1 MNHEY and CDR2 SVGAGI. The V end lost 4 bases, the J end lost 7 bases, and 11 bases lay between the germline ends. The data belong to a study of T cell responses to AZD1222 COVID-19 vaccine. Libraries were prepared by immunoSEQ multiplex PCR; TCRdb keeps only in-frame clonotypes and omits some of them. The table shows roughly 100,000 clones, with approximately 86% occurring only once. The receptor was isolated from an adult in good health. The sample here was peripheral blood, taken on day 0 of AZD1222 vaccination. The chain uses TRBV6-5 and TRBJ2-1; D not resolved. The CDR3 reads CASSFNLGNEQFF. The CDR3 region has the DNA TGTGCCAGCAGTTTCAATTTGGGGAATGAGCAGTTCTTC.